Below are 23 T cell receptor beta chains sequenced from a single sample in a study of blood T cell repertoires in COVID-19. Assay: immunoSEQ multiplex PCR; the TCRdb copy retains only in-frame clones and omits some. The table has under 300,000 clones, roughly 80% seen once. Sequenced sample: peripheral blood. These receptors were obtained from a woman aged 18-29 years with acute or convalescent COVID-19.

This clone was counted a few times. This sample also contains other DNA sequences that code for the same CDR3. This sequence joins TRBV10-3 and TRBJ2-7, with a weak D call TRBD2 (5 bases). CDR3 size: 14 residues. V lost 3 bases and J 0 bases, leaving 9 bases between the germline ends. CDR1 is ENHRY and CDR2 is SYGVKD in the germline V gene. As DNA, the CDR3 is TGTGCCATCAGTGAATTGGGAGACTCCTACGAGCAGTACTTC. Translating it yields CAISELGDSYEQYF.

The rearrangement links TRBV19 to TRBJ1-5; D ambiguous. Germline lookup yields CDR1 LNHDA and CDR2 SQIVND (reference sequence). The CDR3 is made up of 13 amino acids. V dropped 3 bases and J dropped 7 bases, with 10 bases sitting between them. The CDR3 is CASSMLGRQPQHF. The CDR3 region has the DNA TGTGCCAGTAGTATGCTAGGCAGACAGCCCCAGCATTTT.

This clone was recorded only once. The J gene is TRBJ1-6, the V gene TRBV28; 9 bases line up with TRBD1. This CDR3 spans 16 amino acids. V gave up 1 base and J gave up 8 bases; unmatched junction bases: 6. CDR1 is MDHEN and CDR2 is SYDVKM in the germline V gene. The CDR3, as DNA: TGTGCCAGCAGTTTATCAACAGGGGGCGAGGATTCACCCCTCCACTTT. Translated, it gives CASSLSTGGEDSPLHF.

This chain joins TRBV10-1 and TRBJ2-1, with TRBD2 matching 10 bases. The ends lost 3 bases at V and 12 bases at J; junction bases unmatched: 11. Per germline, CDR1 WNHNN and CDR2 SYGVQD (reference sequence). This CDR3 has 15 residues. The CDR3 sequence is CASSERPSGRGRQFF. The CDR3 DNA reads as TGCGCCAGCAGTGAACGTCCCAGCGGGAGGGGGCGGCAGTTCTTC.

The genes are TRBV6-5 and TRBJ2-7; the match to TRBD2 covers 10 bases. This CDR3 is built from 15 residues. Germline loops: CDR1 MNHEY, CDR2 SVGAGI. Germline trimming cut 6 bases from V and 5 bases from J; bases unmatched to any gene: 10. CDR3 sequence: CASSTASGSIHEQYF. As DNA, the CDR3 is TGTGCCAGCAGCACAGCTAGCGGGAGTATCCACGAGCAGTACTTC.

V is TRBV28 and J is TRBJ2-3; the D gene is possibly TRBD2 (6 bases). Germline CDR1 reads MDHEN; CDR2 reads SYDVKM. The length of the CDR3 is 14 residues. V dropped 6 bases and J dropped 4 bases, with 14 bases sitting between them. CDR3 nucleotide sequence: TGTGCCAGCAGCCCGGGAGCCGAACCAGATACGCAGTATTTT. Encoded protein: CASSPGAEPDTQYF.

The chain employs TRBV19 and TRBJ1-5, with TRBD1 matching over 7 bases. Trimming removed 7 bases from V and 3 bases from J; junction bases left unmatched: 12. CDR3 length: 16 residues. Germline CDR1 LNHDA, CDR2 SQIVND (reference sequence). CDR3 in DNA: TGTGCCAGTAATCACCCAGGGACAGTATACAATCAGCCCCAGCATTTT. It codes for CASNHPGTVYNQPQHF.

The gene calls are TRBV5-1 and TRBJ2-1; 9 bases are a match to TRBD2. V lost 7 bases to trimming and J lost 7 bases; unmatched junction nucleotides: 15. The CDR3 is 16 residues long. Germline CDR1 and CDR2: SGHRS and YFSETQ. In nucleotides, the CDR3 is TGCGCCAGCGGGACAAACATAGCGGGAGTGGGGAATGAGCAGTTCTTC. The encoded protein is CASGTNIAGVGNEQFF.

The V and J genes are TRBV6-2 or TRBV6-3 and TRBJ2-5, with 11 bases aligning to TRBD2. Germline-derived CDR1 and CDR2 are MNHEY and SVGEGT. The junction had 17 bases not matched to a gene; V was cut back by 0 bases and J by 5 bases. The CDR3 runs to 20 residues. The CDR3 protein is CASSYSSASGRPPVIETQYF. In nucleotides, the CDR3 is TGTGCCAGCAGTTACTCGTCGGCTAGCGGGAGGCCGCCAGTTATCGAGACCCAGTACTTC.

The chain employs TRBV2 and TRBJ2-3; 7 nucleotides align to TRBD1. V lost 5 bases and J lost 2; bases outside the gene matches: 7. This CDR3 is 15 amino acids long. CDR1 is SNHLY and CDR2 is FYNNEI in the germline V gene. CDR3 in amino acids: CASSSGTEFTDTQYF. The CDR3, as DNA: TGTGCCAGCAGTTCCGGGACAGAATTCACAGATACGCAGTATTTT.

The rearrangement uses TRBV3-1 (or the pseudogene TRBV3-2) and TRBJ1-1, with 9 bases aligning to TRBD1. Per the germline V gene, CDR1 is LGHDT and CDR2 is YNNKEL (reference sequence). V shed 4 bases, J shed 0 bases, and the junction held 6 bases outside the gene matches. The CDR3 contains 16 residues. The DNA of the CDR3 is TGTGCCAGCAGCCTTGGGACAGGGAAAATGAACACTGAAGCTTTCTTT. Translated: CASSLGTGKMNTEAFF.

The gene calls are TRBV10-2 and TRBJ2-5; TRBD2 aligns across 13 bases. The germline V gene has CDR1 WSHSY and CDR2 SAAADI. This CDR3 is 18 amino acids long. Trimming removed 6 bases from V and 0 bases from J; junction bases left unmatched: 10. DNA of the CDR3: TGCGCCAGCAGCCCCCGGACTAGCGGGAGATTCGACCAAGAGACCCAGTACTTC. Protein sequence: CASSPRTSGRFDQETQYF.

The chain joins TRBV9 to TRBJ2-1; 7 bases agree with TRBD1. The germline CDR1 and CDR2 sequences are SGDLS and YYNGEE. The CDR3 covers 15 residues. V shed 4 bases, J shed 7 bases, and the junction held 11 bases outside the gene matches. The CDR3 here is CASSPSQGVVNEQFF. The CDR3 DNA follows: TGTGCCAGCAGCCCGTCGCAGGGGGTAGTGAATGAGCAGTTCTTC.

The V and J genes are TRBV14 and TRBJ2-7, with D uncertain. CDR1 is SGHDN, CDR2 FVKESK, per germline. The CDR3 extends over 14 amino acids. The ends were cut back, 1 base at V and 3 bases at J, with 10 bases in the middle. This CDR3 is CASSQAGKGYEQYF. CDR3 nucleotide sequence: TGTGCCAGCAGCCAAGCAGGTAAAGGCTACGAGCAGTACTTC.

V gene TRBV7-2 combines with J gene TRBJ1-3, with TRBD1 matching 7 bases. Germline V gene sequence: CDR1 SGHTA, CDR2 FQGNSA. J gave up 2 bases and V 4 bases, and 5 bases lay outside the gene matches. The CDR3 is 15 amino acids. The CDR3, as DNA: TGTGCCAGCAGCTCCCAAGGGGGCGCTGGAAACACCATATATTTT. This encodes CASSSQGGAGNTIYF.

There are a few counts of this clone. This rearrangement joins TRBV12-3 or TRBV12-4 to TRBJ2-7; D is unresolved. CDR3 size: 13 residues. Trimming shortened V by 6 bases and J by 2 bases, and 11 bases separated the two germline ends. CDR3 in DNA: TGTGCCAGCAGATCGACTGGAACCTACGAGCAGTACTTC. Translation gives CASRSTGTYEQYF.

V usage is TRBV25-1 and J usage is TRBJ2-7; D might be TRBD1 (6 bases). The CDR3 loop spans 13 amino acids. Germline CDR1 reads MGHDK; CDR2 reads SYGVNS. V dropped 6 bases and J dropped 3 bases, with 12 bases sitting between them. The CDR3 DNA reads TGTGCCAGCAGGGGCACAGGGATCTACGAGCAGTACTTC. It is translated as CASRGTGIYEQYF.

The chain links TRBV7-8 to TRBJ2-7; the D gene is possibly TRBD2 (6 bases). The length of the CDR3 is 14 residues. V lost 7 bases and J 3 bases, leaving 16 bases between the germline ends. Germline values: CDR1 SGHVS, CDR2 FQNEAQ. CDR3 residues: CASTPRAGLYEQYF. The DNA for the CDR3 is TGTGCCAGCACCCCCCGGGCGGGACTCTACGAGCAGTACTTC.

The chain employs TRBV25-1 and TRBJ2-4; a possible D gene is TRBD2 (6 bases). The ends were cut back, 6 bases at V and 1 base at J, with 10 bases in the middle. The CDR3 length is 14 residues. The germline CDR1 and CDR2 sequences are MGHDK and SYGVNS. CDR3 residues: CASSDRGAKNIQYF. The CDR3 DNA reads as TGTGCCAGCAGCGATCGGGGGGCCAAAAACATTCAGTACTTC.

The chain links TRBV5-1 to TRBJ2-3; 7 nucleotides match TRBD2. Germline CDR1 is SGHRS and CDR2 is YFSETQ. V was pared by 6 bases and J by 0 bases, with 7 bases of the junction left unmatched. The CDR3 totals 15 residues. The CDR3 region has the DNA TGCGCCAGCACCCTCGGGGGGACTAGCACAGATACGCAGTATTTT. The encoded protein is CASTLGGTSTDTQYF.

This clone was seen more than once but under ten times. The chain uses TRBV18 and TRBJ2-3, with D possibly TRBD2 on 6 matching bases. V lost 8 bases and J lost 5, with 14 bases in between. Germline V gives CDR1 KGHSH, CDR2 LQKENI. CDR3 size: 13 residues. CDR3 loop: CASTGSRGDTQYF. The CDR3 DNA reads as TGTGCCAGCACCGGGAGCCGGGGAGATACGCAGTATTTT.

This chain uses TRBV28 with TRBJ1-3, with 7 bases that match TRBD1. V lost 8 bases to trimming and J lost 4 bases; unmatched junction nucleotides: 8. In germline, CDR1 is MDHEN, CDR2 SYDVKM. The CDR3 extends over 14 amino acids. The CDR3 loop reads CASGQGGSGNTIYF. The CDR3 DNA follows: TGTGCCAGCGGGCAGGGGGGATCGGGAAACACCATATATTTT. Full variable domain (missing parts from reference TRBV28 and TRBJ1-3): DVKVTQSSRYLVKRTGEKVFLECVQDMDHENMFWYRQDPGLGLRLIYFSYDVKMKEKGDIPEGYSVSREKKERFSLILESASTNQTSMYLCASGQGGSGNTIYFGEGSWLTVV.

This clone was detected once. This chain uses TRBV18 with TRBJ2-7; 7 nucleotides agree with TRBD1. The V gene's germline CDR1 is KGHSH and CDR2 LQKENI. Germline trimming cut 0 bases from V and 0 bases from J; bases unmatched to any gene: 2. The CDR3 contains 15 residues. CDR3 loop: CASSPPGQSSYEQYF. In DNA form, the CDR3 reads TGTGCCAGCTCACCACCGGGACAGAGCTCCTACGAGCAGTACTTC.